This passage covers 7 T cell receptor beta chains from one sample sequenced in a study of OX40 agonist ivuxolimab in advanced cancers. Libraries were prepared by immunoSEQ multiplex PCR; TCRdb keeps only in-frame clonotypes and omits some of them. The table lists approximately 80,000 clones, about 90% of them singletons. Source: CD4+ or CD8+ T cells sorted from blood, taken in a trial of the OX40 agonist ivuxolimab. All receptors derive from an adult with an advanced solid tumor such as melanoma, head and neck, liver or kidney cancer.

V usage is TRBV9 and J usage is TRBJ2-5; 9 bases match TRBD1. The J call is doubtful: the DNA matches TRBJ2-7 better. Germline V CDR1 and CDR2: SGDLS, YYNGEE. There are 15 residues in the CDR3. The DNA of the CDR3 is TGTGCCAGCAGCGCACACACGGGACAGGGCTACGAGCAGTACTTC. Protein sequence: CASSAHTGQGYEQYF.

The J gene is TRBJ1-3, the V gene TRBV18, with 9 bases lining up with TRBD1. This CDR3 has 17 amino acids. After removal of 1 base from V and 4 bases from J, the junction contained 8 bases not matched to a gene. Germline CDR1 is KGHSH and CDR2 is LQKENI. The CDR3 region has the DNA TGTGCCAGCTCACCACGGCCTTTGGACAGGGGAGGAAACACCATATATTTT. This gives the protein CASSPRPLDRGGNTIYF.

To note about this clone: Other DNA sequences in the same sample also yield this CDR3. The gene calls are TRBV4-1 and TRBJ2-5, with 14 bases identical to TRBD2. The CDR3 is 18 amino acids. Germline V gene sequence: CDR1 MGHRA, CDR2 YSYEKL. V trimming: 1 base; J trimming: 4 bases; junction bases outside the gene matches: 8. CDR3 coding DNA: TGCGCCAGCAGCCAAGTAGGGGCGGGACTAGCGGGAGCAGAGACCCAGTACTTC. It is translated as CASSQVGAGLAGAETQYF.

This chain uses TRBV11-3 with TRBJ2-1, with D possibly matching TRBD1 (6 bases). The V end was cut by 3 bases, the J end by 1 base, with 7 bases between. CDR3 length equals 14 residues. CDR1 is SGHNT, CDR2 YENEEA, per germline. CDR3 DNA: TGTGCCAGCAGCTTTGGACAGTCCTACAATGAGCAGTTCTTC. The encoded protein is CASSFGQSYNEQFF.

The chain combines TRBV11-2 with TRBJ2-1; D is uncertain. From germline, CDR1 is SGHAT and CDR2 FQNNGV. Trimming pared 5 bases from V and 9 bases from J, leaving 8 bases between. The CDR3 runs to 11 residues. The CDR3 sequence: CASSPFAEQFF. The DNA for the CDR3 is TGTGCCAGCAGCCCCTTTGCTGAGCAGTTCTTC.

The rearrangement joins TRBV10-2 to TRBJ2-5, with D possibly matching TRBD2 (6 bases). Germline assignment: CDR1 WSHSY and CDR2 SAAADI. V shed 3 bases and J shed 5 bases, with 13 bases lying between them. CDR3 length equals 14 residues. CDR3 bases: TGCGCCAGCAGTGAAGCCGGGAGCGGGGAGACCCAGTACTTC. Amino acid sequence: CASSEAGSGETQYF.

The V call is TRBV28, the J call TRBJ1-4, with 7 bases lining up with TRBD1. The V and J ends lost 6 bases and 3 bases, in that order; junction bases with no gene match: 7. Germline V gene lookup returns CDR1 MDHEN and CDR2 SYDVKM. The CDR3 is 15 amino acids. The CDR3 DNA follows: TGTGCCAGCAGCAAAACCGGGACAGCTAATGAAAAACTGTTTTTT. This gives the protein CASSKTGTANEKLFF.